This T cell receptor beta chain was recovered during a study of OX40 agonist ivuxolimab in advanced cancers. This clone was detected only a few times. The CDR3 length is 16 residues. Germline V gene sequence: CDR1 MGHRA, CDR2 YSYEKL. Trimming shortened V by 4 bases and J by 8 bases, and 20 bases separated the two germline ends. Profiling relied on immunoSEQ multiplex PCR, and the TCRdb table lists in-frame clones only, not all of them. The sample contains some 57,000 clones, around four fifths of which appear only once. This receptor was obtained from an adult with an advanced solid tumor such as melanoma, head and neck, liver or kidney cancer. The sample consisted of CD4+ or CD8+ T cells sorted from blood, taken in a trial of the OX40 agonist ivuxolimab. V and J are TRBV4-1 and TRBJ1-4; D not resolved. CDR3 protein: CASSRPGRRGGEKLFF. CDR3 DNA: TGCGCCAGCAGCCGCCCTGGACGGCGTGGTGGAGAAAAACTGTTTTTT.